One and the same sample provided the 31 T cell receptor beta chains below, sequenced in a study of shared clonotypes between healthy human individuals. TCRdb keeps only in-frame clones here, not all; method: immunoSEQ multiplex PCR. The sample shows fewer than 2.5 million clones, 93% of them seen only once. The sample taken for sequencing was naive CD4+ T cells from PBMCs. Described subset: CD45RA+ positively selected. The receptors were gathered from a man younger than 35 in good health. Some clones in this sample may be carry-over from other donors' samples.

This rearrangement joins TRBV9 to TRBJ2-5; 12 bases align to TRBD2. CDR3 length equals 15 residues. CDR1 and CDR2 (germline): SGDLS, YYNGEE. V lost 4 bases to trimming and J lost 2 bases; unmatched junction nucleotides: 3. CDR3 in DNA: TGTGCCAGCAGCCCACTAGCGGGAGGTCAAGAGACCCAGTACTTC. Protein product: CASSPLAGGQETQYF.

This sequence joins TRBV9 and TRBJ2-1, with D perhaps matching TRBD1 (6 bases). The CDR3 runs 16 residues. Between the trimmed V and J ends, which lost 3 bases and 8 bases, there was a span of 21 bases. The germline V gene has CDR1 SGDLS and CDR2 YYNGEE. CDR3 region: CASSAVGDTAFDEQFF. The DNA of the CDR3 is TGTGCCAGCAGCGCAGTGGGGGACACGGCTTTTGATGAGCAGTTCTTC.

V is TRBV19 and J is TRBJ1-2; TRBD1 might be the D (6 bases). From germline, CDR1 is LNHDA and CDR2 SQIVND (reference sequence). Trimming took off 3 bases at V and 2 bases at J, with 16 bases between the two ends. The length of the CDR3 is 16 residues. CDR3 coding DNA: TGTGCCAGTAGTATTATGGCATGGACAGAAAACTATGGCTACACCTTC. Protein: CASSIMAWTENYGYTF.

The gene calls are TRBV28 and TRBJ2-3; TRBD1 might be the D (7 bases). V was cut by 6 bases and J by 6 bases, with 25 bases left in between. Germline V gene sequence: CDR1 MDHEN, CDR2 SYDVKM. The CDR3 has 17 residues. As DNA, the CDR3 is TGTGCCAGCAGCCTATATTATGGACGACCAGGGGGGGATACGCAGTATTTT. This codes for CASSLYYGRPGGDTQYF.

Regarding this clone: Likely a read error: the CDR3 ends without its conserved phenylalanine or tryptophan. The DNA is left out, because the CDR3 cannot be placed on it with certainty; the CDR3 is given as TCRdb lists it. The rearrangement links TRBV7-9 to TRBJ2-3; TRBD2 is the table's D call and was not checked against the DNA. The CDR3 has 14 residues if both end residues are counted. In germline, CDR1 is SEHNR, CDR2 FQNEAQ (reference sequence). This CDR3 is CASSLDRGLAGGFP.

With regard to this clone: At the DNA level, this CDR3 is encoded by other sequences in the same sample as well. The rearrangement joins TRBV5-1 to TRBJ2-7, with D hard to call. This CDR3 has 12 residues. V gave up 0 bases and J gave up 5 bases, with 6 bases separating them. In germline, CDR1 is SGHRS, CDR2 YFSETQ. The CDR3 DNA follows: TGCGCCAGCAGCTTGGGCGGTCACGAGCAGTACTTC. This sequence encodes CASSLGGHEQYF.

This clone was observed once. The sample contains more than one DNA sequence encoding this CDR3. The chain is built from TRBV19 and TRBJ1-5; possibly TRBD1 for D (6 bases). The length of the CDR3 is 15 residues. Germline V gene data show CDR1 as LNHDA and CDR2 as SQIVND (reference sequence). Between the trimmed V and J ends, which lost 5 bases and 2 bases, there was a span of 13 bases. Here the CDR3 reads CASSSQGLGNQPQHF. The CDR3 DNA is TGTGCCAGTAGTTCACAGGGTTTAGGCAATCAGCCCCAGCATTTT.

The rearrangement uses TRBV7-2 and TRBJ2-3; possible D gene TRBD2, 5 bases. The germline gives CDR1 SGHTA, CDR2 FQGNSA. This CDR3 region has 15 residues. V lost 5 bases and J lost 0, with 12 bases in between. The CDR3 is CASSHRLSSTDTQYF. CDR3 sequence (DNA): TGTGCCAGCAGCCACCGACTATCTAGCACAGATACGCAGTATTTT.

The chain couples TRBV7-9 to TRBJ1-4; D might be TRBD1 (5 bases). Germline V CDR1 and CDR2: SEHNR, FQNEAQ (reference sequence). Trimming pared 5 bases from V and 8 bases from J, leaving 21 bases between. This CDR3 is 16 amino acids long. This chain's CDR3 is CASSPSGRGPLEKLFF. The CDR3 bases are TGTGCCAGCAGCCCCTCCGGGAGGGGACCCCTCGAAAAACTGTTTTTT.

V gene TRBV29-1 combines with J gene TRBJ1-3; D gene ambiguous. From germline, CDR1 is SQVTM and CDR2 ANQGSEA. This CDR3 is 15 amino acids long. V lost 4 bases and J 0 bases, leaving 13 bases between the germline ends. The DNA for the CDR3 is TGCAGCGTTGTTCTGGTGGCAGGCTCTGGAAACACCATATATTTT. Protein: CSVVLVAGSGNTIYF.

This clone appeared a single time. This chain uses TRBV5-1 with TRBJ2-1, with D hard to call. There are 14 residues in the CDR3. The V end lost 2 bases, the J end lost 9 bases, and 15 bases lay between the germline ends. The germline V gene has CDR1 SGHRS and CDR2 YFSETQ. The CDR3, as DNA: TGCGCCAGCAGCTTCCCCAGGTACGAAGGTGAGCAGTTCTTC. Its translation: CASSFPRYEGEQFF.

V gene TRBV25-1 combines with J gene TRBJ1-6; D not certain. V was shortened by 5 bases and J by 5 bases, with 4 bases between the two germline ends. Germline CDR1 reads MGHDK; CDR2 reads SYGVNS. The CDR3 totals 12 residues. The CDR3 protein is CASSPHNSPLHF. The DNA for the CDR3 is TGTGCCAGCAGTCCCCATAATTCACCCCTCCACTTT.

This CDR3 is CASSVGLSEGMSEKLFF. Here the CDR3 DNA reads TGTGCCAGCAGCGTAGGGTTAAGTGAGGGAATGAGTGAAAAACTGTTTTTT. The chain joins TRBV9 to TRBJ1-4; D remains ambiguous. Trimming cost V 0 bases and J 7 bases, with 19 bases left between them. Germline CDR1 reads SGDLS; CDR2 reads YYNGEE. The CDR3 runs to 17 residues.

This chain links TRBV11-3 with TRBJ2-2; 7 bases agree with TRBD1. The CDR3 sequence is 13 residues long. Germline V lookup: CDR1 SGHNT, CDR2 YENEEA. Germline trimming cut 5 bases from V and 6 bases from J; bases unmatched to any gene: 3. CDR3 coding DNA: TGTGCCAGCAGCCCGACAGGGCCCGGGGAGCTGTTTTTT. Its translation is CASSPTGPGELFF.

The V gene is TRBV18, the J gene TRBJ2-3; 11 bases match TRBD1. The germline V gene has CDR1 KGHSH and CDR2 LQKENI. Trimming cost V 8 bases and J 4 bases; bases outside gene matches: 8. There are 15 residues in the CDR3. The CDR3 sequence is CASTGQGANADTQYF. The CDR3 DNA sequence: TGTGCCAGCACCGGACAGGGGGCGAACGCAGATACGCAGTATTTT.

This clone was counted a single time. The chain recombines TRBV11-2 with TRBJ2-7, with TRBD2 identical over 7 bases. The CDR3 length is 14 residues. The ends lost 5 bases at V and 2 bases at J; junction bases unmatched: 6. Germline values: CDR1 SGHAT, CDR2 FQNNGV. DNA of the CDR3: TGTGCCAGCAGCGCGGTAGCGGGTACCTACGAGCAGTACTTC. It yields the protein CASSAVAGTYEQYF. The full variable domain, completed using reference TRBV11-2 and TRBJ2-7, is EAGVAQSPRYKIIEKRQSVAFWCNPISGHATLYWYQQILGQGPKLLIQFQNNGVVDDSQLPKDRFSAERLKGVDSTLKIQPAKLEDSAVYLCASSAVAGTYEQYFGPGTRLTVT.

This clone occurred once. The J gene is TRBJ1-3, the V gene TRBV7-9; D is undetermined. The germline V and J ends were trimmed by 7 bases and 10 bases, with 11 bases remaining between them. This CDR3 is built from 11 residues. From germline, CDR1 is SEHNR and CDR2 FQNEAQ (reference sequence). This CDR3 reads CASTESITIYF. The CDR3 region has the DNA TGTGCCAGCACCGAATCAATAACCATATATTTT.

This clone appeared a few times. The chain uses TRBV30 and TRBJ1-1; D remains unclear. The V end was cut by 1 base, the J end by 6 bases, with 6 bases between. CDR1 is GTSNPN, CDR2 SVGIG, per germline (reference sequence). There are 11 residues in the CDR3. This chain's CDR3 is CAWSARAEAFF. The CDR3 DNA reads TGTGCCTGGAGTGCGAGGGCTGAAGCTTTCTTT.

The chain links TRBV19 to TRBJ2-7, with TRBD2 identical over 7 bases. The CDR3 extends over 16 amino acids. Germline loops: CDR1 LNHDA, CDR2 SQIVND (reference sequence). The V gene end was trimmed by 9 bases and the J gene end by 0 bases; junction bases not matched to a gene: 14. In nucleotides, the CDR3 is TGTGCCAGCCCCATCCCCAAACTAGCGCTCTCCTACGAGCAGTACTTC. This codes for CASPIPKLALSYEQYF. Drawing the rest from reference TRBV19 and TRBJ2-7, the complete variable domain is DGGITQSPKYLFRKEGQNVTLSCEQNLNHDAMYWYRQDPGQGLRLIYYSQIVNDFQKGDIAEGYSVSREKKESFPLTVTSAQKNPTAFYLCASPIPKLALSYEQYFGPGTRLTVT.

The genes are TRBV6-1 and TRBJ2-1, with TRBD2 identical over 10 bases. Trimming removed 10 bases from V and 6 bases from J; junction bases left unmatched: 9. Germline V gene sequence: CDR1 MNHNS, CDR2 SASEGT. This CDR3 contains 14 residues. Here the CDR3 reads CAIKLAGGPNEQFF. The DNA of the CDR3 is TGTGCCATCAAGTTAGCGGGAGGCCCCAATGAGCAGTTCTTC.

The V call is TRBV28, the J call TRBJ2-2; tentatively, D is TRBD1 (5 bases). Germline V lookup: CDR1 MDHEN, CDR2 SYDVKM. V lost 4 bases and J 4 bases, leaving 16 bases between the germline ends. The CDR3 totals 16 residues. The CDR3 DNA is TGTGCCAGCAGTTCCCCCGCCAGGGTGGGCACCGGGGAGCTGTTTTTT. It codes for CASSSPARVGTGELFF.

The V gene is TRBV6-6, the J gene TRBJ1-5; the D is unclear. Germline lookup yields CDR1 MNHNY and CDR2 SVGAGI (reference sequence). V was cut by 3 bases and J by 6 bases, with 12 bases left in between. The CDR3 spans 14 residues. CDR3 nucleotide sequence: TGTGCCAGCAGTTATGTTCCAGGCCTTCAGCCCCAGCATTTT. This gives the protein CASSYVPGLQPQHF.

V gene TRBV29-1 combines with J gene TRBJ2-1, with 7 bases aligning to TRBD2. The CDR3 length is 15 residues. Germline loops: CDR1 SQVTM, CDR2 ANQGSEA. V lost 3 bases, J lost 6 bases, and 11 bases stayed unmatched. This chain's CDR3 is CSVDGASGRRNEQFF. The CDR3 bases are TGCAGCGTTGATGGGGCTAGCGGTCGACGCAATGAGCAGTTCTTC.

CDR3 sequence: CASSLVGGFPNQPQHF. The CDR3 DNA reads TGCGCCAGCAGCTTGGTCGGGGGATTTCCCAATCAGCCCCAGCATTTT. The V call is TRBV5-1, the J call TRBJ1-5, with D possibly being TRBD1 (5 bases). The V end lost 0 bases, the J end lost 3 bases, and 13 bases lay between the germline ends. The CDR3 has 16 amino acids. The germline gives CDR1 SGHRS, CDR2 YFSETQ.

In the case of this clone: Other DNA sequences in the sample encode the same CDR3. The chain uses TRBV10-3 and TRBJ2-5; no reliable D call. The CDR3 loop spans 11 amino acids. V lost 6 bases, J lost 0 bases, and 2 bases lay in between. CDR1 and CDR2 (germline): ENHRY, SYGVKD. As DNA, the CDR3 is TGTGCCATCAGCAACCAAGAGACCCAGTACTTC. It is translated as CAISNQETQYF.

V and J are TRBV30 and TRBJ2-7, with D unclear. V lost 4 bases to trimming and J lost 0 bases, with 13 bases between them. The CDR3 is made up of 14 amino acids. Germline V gives CDR1 GTSNPN, CDR2 SVGIG (reference sequence). The CDR3 DNA reads as TGTGCCTGGAAGGCCGACACCAACTCCTACGAGCAGTACTTC. Translation: CAWKADTNSYEQYF.

The chain recombines TRBV28 with TRBJ2-2; no definite D call. Germline CDR1 reads MDHEN; CDR2 reads SYDVKM. The CDR3 contains 14 residues. V was shortened by 7 bases and J by 0 bases, with 9 bases between the two germline ends. The CDR3 region is CASKLRANTGELFF. DNA for the CDR3: TGTGCCAGCAAGCTGCGAGCGAACACCGGGGAGCTGTTTTTT.

V is TRBV27 and J is TRBJ2-7; a possible D gene is TRBD2 (6 bases). Germline V gene sequence: CDR1 MNHEY, CDR2 SMNVEV (reference sequence). This CDR3 has 15 amino acids. V dropped 6 bases and J dropped 5 bases, with 20 bases sitting between them. The CDR3 loop reads CASRYGTSPWDEQYF. In DNA form, the CDR3 reads TGTGCCAGCAGATACGGGACTTCGCCGTGGGACGAGCAGTACTTC.

The chain combines TRBV5-1 with TRBJ2-1; D is uncertain. Trimming removed 0 bases at V and 10 bases at J, with 14 bases between. This CDR3 has 14 amino acids. Per germline, CDR1 SGHRS and CDR2 YFSETQ. CDR3 bases: TGCGCCAGCAGCTTGGTGGGAACCCGCGAAGAGCAGTTCTTC. Its protein product is CASSLVGTREEQFF.

The chain carries TRBV6-1 and TRBJ2-2; TRBD1 matches 8 bases. Per germline, CDR1 MNHNS and CDR2 SASEGT. The CDR3 is 15 residues long. J was trimmed by 2 bases and V by 5 bases; bases with no gene match: 4. CDR3 sequence reads: CASSWTGRNTGELFF. CDR3 in DNA: TGTGCCAGCAGTTGGACAGGGAGAAACACCGGGGAGCTGTTTTTT.

This rearrangement joins TRBV18 to TRBJ1-2, with D possibly TRBD1 on 5 matching bases. Germline V lookup: CDR1 KGHSH, CDR2 LQKENI. This CDR3 is built from 15 residues. V lost 3 bases to trimming and J lost 4 bases, with 15 bases between them. CDR3 nucleotide sequence: TGTGCCAGCTCACCGTTAAAGACAGAGATCTATGGCTACACCTTC. As protein: CASSPLKTEIYGYTF.